This T cell receptor beta chain originates from a study of naive and memory T cell subsets. The CDR3 covers 16 residues. Germline V gives CDR1 SGHDT, CDR2 YYEEEE. After removal of 3 bases from V and 0 bases from J, the junction contained 5 bases not matched to a gene. This clonotype was seen a handful of times. An equimolar mix of two oligonucleotides served as the beta constant-region primer for TRBC1 and TRBC2. TCRdb passed the UMI-ligation and nested PCR reads through MiXCR, listing each CDR3 protein once. The sample holds under 40,000 distinct CDR3 sequences, roughly 15% seen once. J is TRBJ2-7 and V is TRBV5-6, with 11 bases that match TRBD2. The receptor's source is a human donor in good health. Sequencing was done on a sample of effector memory CD4+ T cells from blood. The subset here: effector memory, CD45RA- CD27-. CDR3 bases: TGTGCCAGCAGCTGGGCGACTAGCGGGACCTCCTACGAGCAGTACTTC. Amino acids: CASSWATSGTSYEQYF. Using reference TRBV5-6 and TRBJ2-7 for the parts outside the CDR3, the full variable domain is DAGVTQSPTHLIKTRGQQVTLRCSPKSGHDTVSWYQQALGQGPQFIFQYYEEEERQRGNFPDRFSGHQFPNYSSELNVNALLLGDSALYLCASSWATSGTSYEQYFGPGTRLTVT.